These 9 T cell receptor beta chains were sequenced from one sample in a study of T-cell reconstitution after alpha-beta-depleted transplantation in children. For TCRbeta, the library was prepared with unique molecular identifiers. TCRdb itself ran the PCR reads through MiXCR, one entry per CDR3 protein. The table shows 250,000 to 350,000 distinct CDR3 sequences, with approximately 9.8% occurring only once. This specimen consisted of PBMCs from the stem cell graft donor, obtained from the stem cell graft. The source is a human donor who donated a stem cell graft to a child with SCID.

The chain uses TRBV12-3 or TRBV12-4 and TRBJ2-6; 7 nucleotides line up with TRBD1. This CDR3 comprises 19 residues. J was trimmed by 0 bases and V by 3 bases; bases with no gene match: 11. The CDR3 loop is CASSFRRTGPFSGANVLTF. The CDR3, as DNA: TGTGCCAGCAGTTTTCGTAGGACAGGTCCCTTCTCTGGGGCCAACGTCCTGACTTTC.

The sample holds many counts of this clonotype. The genes are TRBV5-1 and TRBJ1-5, with D maybe TRBD1 (5 bases). The V and J ends lost 0 bases and 6 bases respectively, with 13 bases between them. The CDR3 is 15 amino acids. The germline V gene encodes CDR1 SGHRS and CDR2 YFSETQ. CDR3 coding DNA: TGCGCCAGCAGCTTGGGTGATCAGGGCAGTCAGCCCCAGCATTTT. Encoded protein: CASSLGDQGSQPQHF.

This clonotype appeared once. The J gene is TRBJ2-7, the V gene TRBV7-9, with no clear D. The germline V and J ends were trimmed by 1 base and 0 bases, with 4 bases remaining between them. The CDR3 sequence is 13 residues long. From germline, CDR1 is SEHNR and CDR2 FQNEAQ (reference sequence). The CDR3 sequence is CASSLVHSYEQYF. CDR3 sequence (DNA): TGTGCCAGCAGCTTAGTACACTCCTACGAGCAGTACTTC.

The sample holds many counts of this clonotype. The V call is TRBV20-1, the J call TRBJ2-3, with D perhaps TRBD1 (6 bases). Germline assignment: CDR1 DFQATT and CDR2 SNEGSKA (reference sequence). With 6 bases removed from V and 0 bases from J, the gap between germline ends came to 16 bases. This CDR3 has 15 amino acids. The CDR3 loop reads CSARTGTSSTDTQYF. Here the CDR3 DNA reads TGCAGTGCACGGACCGGGACATCTAGCACAGATACGCAGTATTTT.

V is TRBV20-1 and J is TRBJ1-1; D uncertain. Germline CDR1 DFQATT, CDR2 SNEGSKA (reference sequence). The CDR3 has 11 amino acids. The ends were cut back, 2 bases at V and 6 bases at J, with 7 bases in the middle. The CDR3 nucleotides read TGCAGTGCTAGACCCGGGCCTGAAGCTTTCTTT. Its translation is CSARPGPEAFF.

This clonotype showed up many times. This sequence joins TRBV10-3 and TRBJ2-5; 10 nucleotides match TRBD2. J was trimmed by 5 bases and V by 0 bases; bases with no gene match: 6. The CDR3 consists of 16 residues. CDR1 and CDR2 from the germline V gene are ENHRY and SYGVKD. CDR3 DNA sequence: TGTGCCATCAGTGAGTCGAATCTAGCGGGGGCGGAGACCCAGTACTTC. Protein: CAISESNLAGAETQYF.

A few counts support this clonotype. The gene calls are TRBV19 and TRBJ2-7; TRBD2 is a possible D gene (6 bases). V lost 7 bases to trimming and J lost 6 bases, with 13 bases between them. The CDR3 sequence is 12 residues long. Germline loops: CDR1 LNHDA, CDR2 SQIVND (reference sequence). Here the CDR3 DNA reads TGTGCCAGTAACACACTAGCCGGCGAGCAGTACTTC. Its protein is CASNTLAGEQYF.

The chain recombines TRBV20-1 with TRBJ2-1; 7 positions match TRBD2. V lost 3 bases and J lost 10; bases outside the gene matches: 3. Germline CDR1 DFQATT, CDR2 SNEGSKA (reference sequence). The CDR3 contains 11 residues. The CDR3 sequence is CSASGGKEQFF. The CDR3 nucleotides are TGCAGTGCTAGCGGGGGGAAGGAGCAGTTCTTC.

This clonotype appeared a few times. The V gene is TRBV11-1, the J gene TRBJ2-2; D is possibly TRBD2 (5 bases). The V gene lost 6 bases and the J gene lost 9 bases, with 29 bases spanning the gap. This CDR3 is built from 18 residues. CDR1 is SGHAT and CDR2 is FQDESV in the germline V gene (reference sequence). The CDR3 nucleotides read TGTGCCAGCAGTTCTACCAGTCCCGGAGGAAACCCCTCTCGGGAGCTGTTTTTT. It is translated as CASSSTSPGGNPSRELFF.